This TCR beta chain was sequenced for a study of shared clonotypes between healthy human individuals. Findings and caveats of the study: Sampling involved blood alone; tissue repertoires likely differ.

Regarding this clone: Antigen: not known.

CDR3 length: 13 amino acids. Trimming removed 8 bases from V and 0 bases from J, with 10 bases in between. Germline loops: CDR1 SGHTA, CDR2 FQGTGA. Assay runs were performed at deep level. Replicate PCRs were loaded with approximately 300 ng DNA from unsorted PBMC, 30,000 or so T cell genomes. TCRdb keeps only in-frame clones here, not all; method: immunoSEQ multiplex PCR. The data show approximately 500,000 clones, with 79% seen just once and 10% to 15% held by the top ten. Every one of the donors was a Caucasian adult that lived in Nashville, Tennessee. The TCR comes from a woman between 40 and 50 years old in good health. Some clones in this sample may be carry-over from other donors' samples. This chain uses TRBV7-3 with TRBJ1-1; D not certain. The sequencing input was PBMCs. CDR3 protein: CASARVMNTEAFF. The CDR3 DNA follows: TGTGCCAGCGCGAGGGTTATGAACACTGAAGCTTTCTTT.